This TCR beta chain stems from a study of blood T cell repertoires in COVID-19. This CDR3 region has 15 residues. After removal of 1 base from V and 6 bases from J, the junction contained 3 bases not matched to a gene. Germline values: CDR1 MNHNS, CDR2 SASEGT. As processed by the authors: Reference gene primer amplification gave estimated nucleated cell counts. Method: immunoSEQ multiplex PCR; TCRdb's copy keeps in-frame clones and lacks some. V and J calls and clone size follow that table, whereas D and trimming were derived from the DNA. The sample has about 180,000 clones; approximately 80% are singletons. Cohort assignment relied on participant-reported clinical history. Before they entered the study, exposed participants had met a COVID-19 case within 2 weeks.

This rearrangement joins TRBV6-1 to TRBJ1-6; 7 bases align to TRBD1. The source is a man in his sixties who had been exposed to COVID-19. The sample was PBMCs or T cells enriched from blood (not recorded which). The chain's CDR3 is CASSEGAGGNSPLHF. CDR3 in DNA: TGTGCCAGCAGTGAAGGGGCAGGGGGTAATTCACCCCTCCACTTT.